This TCR beta chain was observed in a study of CD8 T cells in ankylosing spondylitis. The germline V gene encodes CDR1 SGDLS and CDR2 YYNGEE. The CDR3 covers 15 residues. V dropped 1 base and J dropped 0 bases, with 5 bases sitting between them. Quantitative 5'-RACE with molecular barcodes was used to make the TCR beta libraries. TCRdb reanalysed the 5' RACE reads using MiXCR and keeps one entry per CDR3 protein. The table lists 30,000 to 40,000 distinct CDR3 sequences, roughly 3.1% of them singletons. This clonotype was recorded at least ten times. Its antigen is still unknown. Overall study findings and caveats: What seemed typical of ankylosing spondylitis blood was a TCR beta motif built from about 8 highly homologous variants. Matched ankylosing spondylitis synovial fluid reportedly showed significant enrichment of disease-linked clones.

The sample was blood, either unsorted or a sorted T cell fraction (not recorded which). V and J are TRBV9 and TRBJ2-6, with D unclear. This clonotype originated in a male donor with ankylosing spondylitis or in good health (not recorded which). The CDR3 here is CASSVLGSGANVLTF. DNA for the CDR3: TGTGCCAGCAGCGTACTCGGCTCTGGGGCCAACGTCCTGACTTTC.